These 30 T cell receptor beta chains were sequenced from one sample in a study of OX40 agonist ivuxolimab in advanced cancers. Assay used: immunoSEQ multiplex PCR; TCRdb lists only in-frame clones, some missing. The sample consists of more than 65,000 clones, around 85% of them appearing once. This sample comprised CD4+ or CD8+ T cells sorted from blood, obtained in a trial of the OX40 agonist ivuxolimab. The receptors were sampled from an adult with an advanced solid tumor such as melanoma, head and neck, liver or kidney cancer.

The chain employs TRBV10-2 and TRBJ1-1, with 7 bases that match TRBD1. Trimming took 6 bases from V and 7 from J; bases not matched to a gene: 8. The CDR3 extends over 13 amino acids. The germline V gene encodes CDR1 WSHSY and CDR2 SAAADI. For the CDR3, the DNA is TGCGCCAGCAGGAACCGGGACAGTGTTGAAGCTTTCTTT. As protein: CASRNRDSVEAFF.

This rearrangement joins TRBV4-1 to TRBJ2-5; 7 bases fit TRBD1. CDR1 and CDR2 from the germline V gene are MGHRA and YSYEKL. This CDR3 comprises 15 residues. After removal of 2 bases from V and 4 bases from J, the junction contained 7 bases not matched to a gene. CDR3 nucleotides: TGCGCCAGCAGCCAAAAAGGGGGCGTTGGAGAGACCCAGTACTTC. Translation gives CASSQKGGVGETQYF.

The chain couples TRBV11-3 to TRBJ2-1, with D unresolved. The CDR3 is 14 residues long. Looked up from germline, CDR1 is SGHNT and CDR2 is YENEEA. Trimming pared 0 bases from V and 8 bases from J, leaving 11 bases between. CDR3 sequence reads: CASSLDLQRHEQFF. CDR3 sequence (DNA): TGTGCCAGCAGCTTAGACTTGCAAAGGCATGAGCAGTTCTTC.

The V call is TRBV23-1, the J call TRBJ2-7; perhaps D is TRBD1 or TRBD2 (7 bases each). TRBV23-1 is marked as an open reading frame, function uncertain. The CDR3 extends over 14 amino acids. Trimming removed 4 bases at V and 5 bases at J, with 15 bases between. CDR3 nucleotide sequence: TGCGCCAGCAGTCCCTCAGGGGGGGCGCACGAGCAGTACTTC. This encodes CASSPSGGAHEQYF.

The chain combines TRBV28 with TRBJ2-6; D ambiguous. Trimming left V 10 bases short and J 0 bases short, with 7 bases between. The germline CDR1 and CDR2 sequences are MDHEN and SYDVKM. There are 13 residues in the CDR3. The CDR3 nucleotides read TGTGCCACTTACAGCTCTGGGGCCAACGTCCTGACTTTC. Translating it yields CATYSSGANVLTF.

The chain joins TRBV19 to TRBJ1-1; no reliable D call. Germline V gene data show CDR1 as LNHDA and CDR2 as SQIVND (reference sequence). The ends were cut back, 7 bases at V and 4 bases at J, with 22 bases in the middle. This CDR3 region has 16 residues. The chain's CDR3 is CASKPAGNFVGTEAFF. As DNA, the CDR3 is TGTGCCAGTAAACCCGCCGGGAATTTTGTGGGCACTGAAGCTTTCTTT.

The chain couples TRBV5-4 to TRBJ2-5, with TRBD1 matching over 7 bases. CDR1 is SGHNT and CDR2 is YYREEE in the germline V gene (reference sequence). V dropped 3 bases and J dropped 1; count of bases not matched to a gene: 6. The CDR3 contains 15 residues. In DNA, the CDR3 is TGTGCCAGCAGCTCCCGGACAGGAGTCCAAGAGACCCAGTACTTC. It codes for CASSSRTGVQETQYF.

This chain connects TRBV6-1 to TRBJ2-5, with TRBD1 matching 7 bases. The CDR3 loop spans 13 amino acids. J gave up 5 bases and V 5 bases, and 5 bases lay outside the gene matches. Germline V lookup: CDR1 MNHNS, CDR2 SASEGT. CDR3 sequence: CASSNRQGETQYF. The CDR3 coding sequence is TGTGCCAGCAGTAACCGACAGGGCGAGACCCAGTACTTC.

V usage is TRBV7-2 and J usage is TRBJ2-1; no clear D gene. The germline gives CDR1 SGHTA, CDR2 FQGNSA. V lost 10 bases to trimming and J lost 8 bases, with 18 bases between them. The CDR3 has 13 residues. The CDR3 nucleotides are TGTGCCATCGACACTGGGTCGGTGGATGAGCAGTTCTTC. It specifies CAIDTGSVDEQFF.

The gene calls are TRBV29-1 and TRBJ2-1, with 8 bases identical to TRBD2. Germline V CDR1 and CDR2: SQVTM, ANQGSEA. J gave up 3 bases and V 0 bases, and 4 bases lay outside the gene matches. The CDR3 loop spans 15 amino acids. The CDR3 is CSVEDAGGFYNEQFF. The CDR3, as DNA: TGCAGCGTTGAAGACGCGGGGGGCTTCTACAATGAGCAGTTCTTC.

This clone showed up just once. V and J are TRBV30 and TRBJ1-3; unclear D gene. Germline V gene lookup returns CDR1 GTSNPN and CDR2 SVGIG (reference sequence). CDR3 length equals 12 residues. Between the trimmed V and J ends, which lost 6 bases and 0 bases, there was a span of 6 bases. The CDR3 spells CACESSGNTIYF. The CDR3 DNA is TGTGCCTGCGAAAGCTCTGGAAACACCATATATTTT.

This clone was counted between two and nine times. V usage is TRBV27 and J usage is TRBJ1-2; 8 bases are shared with TRBD1. V gave up 0 bases and J gave up 2 bases; unmatched junction bases: 2. Per the germline V gene, CDR1 is MNHEY and CDR2 is SMNVEV (reference sequence). The CDR3 has 15 amino acids. The CDR3 nucleotides are TGTGCCAGCAGTTTATCGGGACAGGAAAACTATGGCTACACCTTC. Protein: CASSLSGQENYGYTF.

The chain has TRBV4-2 and TRBJ2-1, with 13 bases matching TRBD2. V was clipped by 4 bases and J by 6 bases; unmatched bases: 6. CDR1 is LGHNA, CDR2 YNFKEQ, per germline. The CDR3 runs 16 residues. CDR3 amino acids: CASSLLTSGGANEQFF. In nucleotides, the CDR3 is TGTGCCAGCAGCCTCCTAACTAGCGGGGGGGCCAATGAGCAGTTCTTC.

This chain joins TRBV19 and TRBJ2-5; perhaps D is TRBD1 or TRBD2 (5 bases each). The length of the CDR3 is 17 residues. Germline CDR1 reads LNHDA; CDR2 reads SQIVND (reference sequence). V was pared by 1 base and J by 3 bases, with 18 bases between. The CDR3 spells CASSIGGFGGSKETQYF. The DNA for the CDR3 is TGTGCCAGTAGTATAGGAGGCTTTGGGGGAAGTAAAGAGACCCAGTACTTC.

The chain links TRBV7-9 to TRBJ1-2; 8 bases line up with TRBD1. The ends lost 1 base at V and 6 bases at J; junction bases unmatched: 1. Germline-derived CDR1 and CDR2 are SEHNR and FQNEAQ (reference sequence). CDR3 size: 13 residues. The CDR3 sequence is CASSLEDRDGYTF. Here the CDR3 DNA reads TGTGCCAGCAGCTTAGAGGACAGGGATGGCTACACCTTC.

The chain recombines TRBV2 with TRBJ1-1, with D unclear. V lost 5 bases and J lost 5, with 9 bases in between. Germline CDR1 and CDR2: SNHLY and FYNNEI. The CDR3 runs to 12 residues. This CDR3 is CASSQKVTEAFF. In DNA form, the CDR3 reads TGTGCCAGCAGTCAAAAGGTTACTGAAGCTTTCTTT.

This clone was detected a few times. This chain connects TRBV19 to TRBJ1-4; 8 bases fit TRBD1. In germline, CDR1 is LNHDA, CDR2 SQIVND (reference sequence). This CDR3 has 12 residues. V shed 6 bases and J 8 bases; nucleotides not matched to a gene: 2. As DNA, the CDR3 is TGTGCCAGTAGCCGACAGGGGGAAAAACTGTTTTTT. This sequence encodes CASSRQGEKLFF.

This chain uses TRBV18 with TRBJ2-5, with D unresolved. Germline CDR1 is KGHSH and CDR2 is LQKENI. Trimming cost V 4 bases and J 3 bases, with 3 bases left between them. CDR3 length: 11 residues. The CDR3 region is CASSREETQYF. The DNA for the CDR3 is TGTGCCAGCTCACGGGAAGAGACCCAGTACTTC. Filled out from reference TRBV18 and TRBJ2-5, the complete variable domain reads NAGVMQNPRHLVRRRGQEARLRCSPMKGHSHVYWYRQLPEEGLKFMVYLQKENIIDESGMPKERFSAEFPKEGPSILRIQQVVRGDSAAYFCASSREETQYFGPGTRLLVL.

The CDR3 sequence is CAWTPGTGGYANYGYTF. Written as DNA, the CDR3 is TGTGCCTGGACCCCTGGGACAGGGGGGTATGCTAACTATGGCTACACCTTC. The rearrangement uses TRBV30 and TRBJ1-2, with TRBD1 identical over 11 bases. Per germline, CDR1 GTSNPN and CDR2 SVGIG (reference sequence). The CDR3 runs 17 residues. The ends lost 4 bases at V and 0 bases at J; junction bases unmatched: 10.

This clone was counted a few times. The chain is built from TRBV19 and TRBJ2-1, with 9 bases aligning to TRBD2. Looked up from germline, CDR1 is LNHDA and CDR2 is SQIVND (reference sequence). With 6 bases clipped from V and 8 bases from J, the junction kept 14 bases outside the gene matches. The CDR3 has 16 residues. Here the CDR3 DNA reads TGTGCCAGTAGCCGGGGGTTTGGTAGCGGGGGATATGAGCAGTTCTTC. Amino acids: CASSRGFGSGGYEQFF. Full variable domain (rest looked up from reference TRBV19 and TRBJ2-1): DGGITQSPKYLFRKEGQNVTLSCEQNLNHDAMYWYRQDPGQGLRLIYYSQIVNDFQKGDIAEGYSVSREKKESFPLTVTSAQKNPTAFYLCASSRGFGSGGYEQFFGPGTRLTVL.

Written as DNA, the CDR3 is TGCGCCAGCAGCCTGGACAGGGAGGACGAAAAACTGTTTTTT. Its protein is CASSLDREDEKLFF. This chain links TRBV5-1 with TRBJ1-4; 8 bases map to TRBD1. The germline V gene encodes CDR1 SGHRS and CDR2 YFSETQ. The CDR3 runs 14 residues. J lost 8 bases, V lost 4 bases, and 7 bases had no gene match. The full variable domain, in which reference TRBV5-1 and TRBJ1-4 provide the parts outside the CDR3, is KAGVTQTPRYLIKTRGQQVTLSCSPISGHRSVSWYQQTPGQGLQFLFEYFSETQRNKGNFPGRFSGRQFSNSRSEMNVSTLELGDSALYLCASSLDREDEKLFFGSGTQLSVL.

The CDR3 is CASSRGGGYEQYF. The CDR3 DNA reads as TGTGCCAGCAGCCGGGGAGGAGGCTACGAGCAGTACTTC. The rearrangement joins TRBV14 to TRBJ2-7; the D gene is possibly TRBD2 (6 bases). The length of the CDR3 is 13 residues. Looked up from germline, CDR1 is SGHDN and CDR2 is FVKESK. The V end was cut by 4 bases, the J end by 3 bases, with 10 bases between.

The chain combines TRBV2 with TRBJ2-5, with 7 bases identical to TRBD2. This CDR3 has 15 residues. Per germline, CDR1 SNHLY and CDR2 FYNNEI. The junction had 3 bases not matched to a gene; V was cut back by 2 bases and J by 0 bases. As DNA, the CDR3 is TGTGCCAGCAGTGAAAGGGACTACAACCAAGAGACCCAGTACTTC. Its translation is CASSERDYNQETQYF.

The count of this clone is one. The chain uses TRBV6-4 and TRBJ2-7; tentatively, D is TRBD2 (5 bases). The CDR3 is 14 amino acids. The V end was cut by 7 bases, the J end by 3 bases, with 16 bases between. Germline loops: CDR1 MRHNA, CDR2 SNTAGT. CDR3 nucleotides: TGTGCCAGCACCAAGGAGGAGAGGATCTACGAGCAGTACTTC. Protein: CASTKEERIYEQYF.

The chain is built from TRBV5-1 and TRBJ2-3, with D uncertain. Germline V gives CDR1 SGHRS, CDR2 YFSETQ. V lost 0 bases, J lost 0 bases, and 11 bases lay in between. The CDR3 consists of 16 residues. CDR3 DNA sequence: TGCGCCAGCAGCTTGGTGGCGGCGACTAGCACAGATACGCAGTATTTT. Its translation: CASSLVAATSTDTQYF. Using reference TRBV5-1 and TRBJ2-3 for the parts outside the CDR3, the full variable domain is KAGVTQTPRYLIKTRGQQVTLSCSPISGHRSVSWYQQTPGQGLQFLFEYFSETQRNKGNFPGRFSGRQFSNSRSEMNVSTLELGDSALYLCASSLVAATSTDTQYFGPGTRLTVL.

The V call is TRBV7-2, the J call TRBJ2-7; D call uncertain. The CDR3 runs to 14 residues. The germline V gene has CDR1 SGHTA and CDR2 FQGNSA. V shed 1 base and J shed 0 bases, with 7 bases lying between them. This CDR3 reads CASSLGSVSYEQYF. The CDR3 region has the DNA TGTGCCAGCAGCTTAGGGTCGGTCTCCTACGAGCAGTACTTC. The full variable domain, with the rest looked up from reference TRBV7-2 and TRBJ2-7, is GAGVSQSPSNKVTEKGKDVELRCDPISGHTALYWYRQSLGQGLEFLIYFQGNSAPDKSGLPSDRFSAERTGGSVSTLTIQRTQQEDSAVYLCASSLGSVSYEQYFGPGTRLTVT.

The chain joins TRBV4-1 to TRBJ2-2; TRBD2 aligns across 12 bases. The CDR3 contains 16 residues. V lost 4 bases and J lost 3; bases outside the gene matches: 3. The germline gives CDR1 MGHRA, CDR2 YSYEKL. The CDR3 is CASSPSGGADTGELFF. In DNA, the CDR3 is TGCGCCAGCAGCCCTAGCGGGGGGGCGGACACCGGGGAGCTGTTTTTT.

A few counts support this clone. The gene calls are TRBV6-1 and TRBJ1-2; no clear D gene. V lost 4 bases, J lost 2 bases, and 14 bases lay in between. The germline CDR1 and CDR2 sequences are MNHNS and SASEGT. This CDR3 is 15 amino acids long. In DNA, the CDR3 is TGTGCCAGCAGTGGCATGGGTGCGATGAACTATGGCTACACCTTC. This gives the protein CASSGMGAMNYGYTF.

The rearrangement uses TRBV6-1 and TRBJ1-5, with no clear D. Germline CDR1 reads MNHNS; CDR2 reads SASEGT. The CDR3 is 16 amino acids. The V and J ends lost 3 bases and 4 bases respectively, with 16 bases between them. DNA for the CDR3: TGTGCCAGCAGTGATCACATAGGGCCTAGGAATCAGCCCCAGCATTTT. This sequence encodes CASSDHIGPRNQPQHF.

The chain recombines TRBV6-1 with TRBJ2-5; no reliable D call. Germline lookup yields CDR1 MNHNS and CDR2 SASEGT. Trimming shortened V by 5 bases and J by 5 bases, and 12 bases separated the two germline ends. The CDR3 extends over 13 amino acids. The CDR3 is CASSLGFGETQYF. CDR3 nucleotide sequence: TGTGCCAGCAGTCTTGGATTTGGTGAGACCCAGTACTTC.